Shown below are 4 T cell receptor beta chains from a single sample sequenced in a study of control samples from healthy donors and cancer patients. TCRdb keeps only in-frame clones here, not all; method: immunoSEQ multiplex PCR. Of 100,000 to 150,000 clones listed, approximately 92% are singletons. Sequenced input: blood. The receptors here all came from a man younger than 35 in good health.

The rearrangement joins TRBV5-1 to TRBJ2-7; 13 nucleotides line up with TRBD2. CDR3 length: 16 amino acids. Per the germline V gene, CDR1 is SGHRS and CDR2 is YFSETQ. With 4 bases clipped from V and 3 bases from J, the junction kept 7 bases outside the gene matches. The CDR3 sequence: CASSGGLAGRGYEQYF. CDR3 in DNA: TGCGCCAGCAGCGGGGGACTAGCGGGGAGGGGCTACGAGCAGTACTTC.

The chain has TRBV6-5 and TRBJ2-7, with D uncertain. Germline loops: CDR1 MNHEY, CDR2 SVGAGI. Trimming pared 6 bases from V and 1 base from J, leaving 10 bases between. The CDR3 is 13 residues long. This chain's CDR3 is CASSFGGSYEQYV. Here the CDR3 DNA reads TGTGCCAGCAGCTTCGGTGGGTCCTACGAGCAGTACGTC.

This clone occurred once. The CDR3 sequence: CASSLKGVTDTQYF. The DNA of the CDR3 is TGCGCCAGCAGCTTAAAGGGAGTTACAGATACGCAGTATTTT. The V gene is TRBV5-1, the J gene TRBJ2-3; D is possibly TRBD2 (5 bases). This CDR3 has 14 amino acids. With 2 bases removed from V and 3 bases from J, the gap between germline ends came to 10 bases. Germline V gene sequence: CDR1 SGHRS, CDR2 YFSETQ.

The V call is TRBV12-3 or TRBV12-4, the J call TRBJ1-5, with 7 bases matching TRBD1. This CDR3 is built from 13 residues. V shed 6 bases and J 7 bases; nucleotides not matched to a gene: 6. The CDR3 loop is CASRETGSQPQHF. DNA of the CDR3: TGTGCCAGCAGAGAGACAGGGAGCCAGCCCCAGCATTTT.